This is a list of T cell receptor beta chains from one sample in a study of shared clonotypes between healthy human individuals. Measured with immunoSEQ multiplex PCR; TCRdb has only the in-frame clones, and not every one. The sample carries about 2.3 million clones, 85% to 95% recorded once. Sequenced material: naive CD4+ T cells from PBMCs. The origin of the receptors is a man aged 18-30 years in good health. Some clones in this sample may be carry-over from other donors' samples. Each CDR3 is given with its conserved first and last residue. The D gene is left open where the match is weak. Clone size is stated in some rows and not others, as once, few, many or a class when expanded.

>TRBV18|-|TRBJ1-5|-
TGTGCCAGCTCACCGGGAAATAGCAATCAGCCCCAGCATTTT
CASSPGNSNQPQHF
>TRBV7-3|-|TRBJ2-7|-
TGTGCCAGCAGCCCCGCCGGGGCCGCCACCCAGTACTTC
CASSPAGAATQYF
>TRBV29-1|-|TRBJ2-7|TRBD2
TGCAGCGTTGAACGCGGGAGAACCTACGAGCAGTACTTC
CSVERGRTYEQYF
>TRBV29-1|-|TRBJ2-7|TRBD2
TGCAGCGCTGTTTCAGCGGGACCCTACGAGCAGTACTTC
CSAVSAGPYEQYF
>TRBV10-3|-|TRBJ2-7|-
TGTGCCATCAGTGGGAGGGGGCCCCCCTACGGGCAGTACTTC
CAISGRGPPYGQYF
>TRBV30|few|TRBJ1-5|-
TGTGCCTGGAGTGTTATGTCACAGCCCCAGCATTTT
CAWSVMSQPQHF
>TRBV7-9|once|TRBJ2-7|TRBD2
TGTGCCAGCAGCTTAGAGTCTAGCGGACGCTCCTACGAGCAGTACTTC
CASSLESSGRSYEQYF
>TRBV28|-|TRBJ2-7|-
TGTGCCAGCAGGACCCGCGACGAGCAGTACTTC
CASRTRDEQYF
>TRBV11-2|-|TRBJ1-2|-
TGTGCCAGCAGTCCCGGACGGACACTCTATGGCTACACCTTC
CASSPGRTLYGYTF
>TRBV30|-|TRBJ2-1|-
TGTGCCTGGGAGGTAGGGACCTACAATGAGCAGTTCTTC
CAWEVGTYNEQFF
>TRBV5-1|-|TRBJ1-1|-
TGCGCCAGCAGCTCAGCGGTGGGCAGGAACACTGAAGCTTTCTTT
CASSSAVGRNTEAFF
>TRBV7-3|-|TRBJ1-5|-
TGTGCCAGCAGCTTAATACCGTCCCCGGAATCCATCTATCAGCCCCAGCATTTT
CASSLIPSPESIYQPQHF
>TRBV29-1|-|TRBJ2-3|-
TGCAGCGTTGTTGGGGGCTACACAGATACGCAGTATTTT
CSVVGGYTDTQYF
>TRBV10-3|-|TRBJ2-5|TRBD1
TGTGCCATCAACGGGGGACAGGCAGAGACCCAGTACTTC
CAINGGQAETQYF
>TRBV5-4|-|TRBJ2-1|-
TGTGCCAGCAGCTCCGGGATGGGCAATGAGCAGTTCTTC
CASSSGMGNEQFF
>TRBV28|-|TRBJ1-2|TRBD1
TGTGCCAGCAGGGGTACAGGGGCGGTCTATGGCTACACCTTC
CASRGTGAVYGYTF
>TRBV7-6|-|TRBJ2-1|TRBD2
TGTGCCAGCAGCTTAGCTCTAGCGGGAGCTCGGCAGTTCTTC
CASSLALAGARQFF
>TRBV7-3|-|TRBJ2-7|-
TGTGCCAGCAGCCTGGACTACGAGCAGTACTTC
CASSLDYEQYF
>TRBV11-3|-|TRBJ2-3|-
TGTGCCAGCAGCTTTGACACCAGCACAGATACGCAGTATTTT
CASSFDTSTDTQYF
>TRBV7-9|-|TRBJ2-7|TRBD2
TGTGCCAGCAGTGTTAGCGGGCTCTCCTACGAGCAGTACTTC
CASSVSGLSYEQYF
>TRBV28|-|TRBJ2-3|TRBD1
TGTGCCAGCAGTGCTACGGACAGGGGGCGCGATTATTTT
CASSATDRGRDYF